The present TCR beta chain was sequenced within a study of blood T cell repertoires in COVID-19. As for the study in general: Whether acute or convalescent, the COVID-19 samples came from the United States, Italy and Spain. Sources were T cells, B-cell-depleted T cells, or PBMCs; the material itself was cDNA or gDNA.

Source study methods: Counts of nucleated cells, estimated from reference gene primer amplification, were obtained. Measured with immunoSEQ multiplex PCR; TCRdb has only the in-frame clones, and not every one. The DNA was the basis for D and trimming; V, J and clone size are from that table. The sample contains over 300,000 clones, about four fifths of which appear only once. The CDR3 covers 15 residues. CDR1 is SNHLY, CDR2 FYNNEI, per germline. V trimming: 3 bases; J trimming: 2 bases; junction bases outside the gene matches: 5. This clone was seen a few times. The V call is TRBV2, the J call TRBJ2-3, with 7 nucleotides matching TRBD1. This receptor was taken from a woman aged 45 to 65 with acute or convalescent COVID-19. Sequenced input: peripheral blood. The CDR3 nucleotides are TGTGCCAGCAGTGAGGACAGGTTGGACACAGATACGCAGTATTTT. Translating gives CASSEDRLDTDTQYF.